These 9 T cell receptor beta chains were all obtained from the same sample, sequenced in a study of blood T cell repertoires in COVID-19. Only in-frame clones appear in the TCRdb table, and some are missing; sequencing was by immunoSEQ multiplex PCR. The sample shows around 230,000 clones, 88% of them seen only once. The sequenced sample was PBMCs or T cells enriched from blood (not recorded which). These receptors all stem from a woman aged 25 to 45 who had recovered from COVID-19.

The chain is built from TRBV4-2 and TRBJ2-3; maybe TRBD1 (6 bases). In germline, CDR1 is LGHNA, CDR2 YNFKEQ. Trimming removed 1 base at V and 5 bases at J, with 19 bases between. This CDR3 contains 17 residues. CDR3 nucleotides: TGTGCCAGCAGCCAAGGTTTGGCAGGGGCGCGAGAAGATACGCAGTATTTT. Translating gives CASSQGLAGAREDTQYF.

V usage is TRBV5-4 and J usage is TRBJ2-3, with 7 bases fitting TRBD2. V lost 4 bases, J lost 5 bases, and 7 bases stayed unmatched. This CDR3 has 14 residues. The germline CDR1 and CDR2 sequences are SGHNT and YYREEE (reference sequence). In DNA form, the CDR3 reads TGTGCCAGCAGCGGCGGACTAGTAGGAGATACGCAGTATTTT. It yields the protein CASSGGLVGDTQYF.

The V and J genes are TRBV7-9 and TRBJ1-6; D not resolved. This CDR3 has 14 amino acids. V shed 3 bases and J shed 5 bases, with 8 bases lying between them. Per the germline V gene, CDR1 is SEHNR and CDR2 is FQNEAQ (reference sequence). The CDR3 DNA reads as TGTGCCAGCAGCTTTACCCAGGATAATTCACCCCTCCACTTT. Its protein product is CASSFTQDNSPLHF.

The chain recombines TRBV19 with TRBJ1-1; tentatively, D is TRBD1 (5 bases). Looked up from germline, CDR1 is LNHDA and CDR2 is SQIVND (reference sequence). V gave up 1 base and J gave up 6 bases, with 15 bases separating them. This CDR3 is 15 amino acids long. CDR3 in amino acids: CASSIALGGYAEAFF. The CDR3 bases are TGTGCCAGTAGTATAGCCCTGGGGGGGTACGCTGAAGCTTTCTTT.

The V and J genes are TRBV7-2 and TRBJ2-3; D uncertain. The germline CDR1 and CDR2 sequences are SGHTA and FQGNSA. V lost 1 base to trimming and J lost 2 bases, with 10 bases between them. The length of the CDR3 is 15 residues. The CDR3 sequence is CASSLELSYTDTQYF. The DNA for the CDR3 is TGTGCCAGCAGCTTAGAACTATCATACACAGATACGCAGTATTTT.

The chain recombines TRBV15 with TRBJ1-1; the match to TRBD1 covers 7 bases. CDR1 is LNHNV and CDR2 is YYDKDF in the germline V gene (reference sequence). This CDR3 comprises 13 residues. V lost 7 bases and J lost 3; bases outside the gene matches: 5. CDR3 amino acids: CATKRQGDTEAFF. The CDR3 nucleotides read TGTGCCACCAAGAGACAGGGTGACACTGAAGCTTTCTTT.

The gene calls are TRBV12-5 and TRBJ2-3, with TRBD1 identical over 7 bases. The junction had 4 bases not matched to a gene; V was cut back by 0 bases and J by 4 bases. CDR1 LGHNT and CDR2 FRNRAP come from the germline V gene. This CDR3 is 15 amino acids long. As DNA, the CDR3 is TGTGCTAGTGGTTTGGTAACAGGGGTGGCAGATACGCAGTATTTT. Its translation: CASGLVTGVADTQYF. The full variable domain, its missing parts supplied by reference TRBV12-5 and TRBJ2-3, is DARVTQTPRHKVTEMGQEVTMRCQPILGHNTVFWYRQTMMQGLELLAYFRNRAPLDDSGMPKDRFSAEMPDATLATLKIQPSEPRDSAVYFCASGLVTGVADTQYFGPGTRLTVL.

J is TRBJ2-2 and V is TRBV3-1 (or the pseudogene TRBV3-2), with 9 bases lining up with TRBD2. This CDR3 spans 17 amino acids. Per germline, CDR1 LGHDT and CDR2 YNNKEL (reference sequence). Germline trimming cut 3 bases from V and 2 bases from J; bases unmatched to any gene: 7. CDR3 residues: CASSHEERGANTGELFF. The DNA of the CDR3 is TGTGCCAGCAGCCATGAAGAGCGGGGGGCCAACACCGGGGAGCTGTTTTTT.

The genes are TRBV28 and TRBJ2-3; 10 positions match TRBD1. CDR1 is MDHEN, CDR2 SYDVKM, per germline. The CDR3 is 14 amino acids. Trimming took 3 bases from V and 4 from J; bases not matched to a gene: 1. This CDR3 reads CASSFGQGADTQYF. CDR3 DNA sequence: TGTGCCAGCAGTTTTGGACAGGGGGCAGATACGCAGTATTTT.